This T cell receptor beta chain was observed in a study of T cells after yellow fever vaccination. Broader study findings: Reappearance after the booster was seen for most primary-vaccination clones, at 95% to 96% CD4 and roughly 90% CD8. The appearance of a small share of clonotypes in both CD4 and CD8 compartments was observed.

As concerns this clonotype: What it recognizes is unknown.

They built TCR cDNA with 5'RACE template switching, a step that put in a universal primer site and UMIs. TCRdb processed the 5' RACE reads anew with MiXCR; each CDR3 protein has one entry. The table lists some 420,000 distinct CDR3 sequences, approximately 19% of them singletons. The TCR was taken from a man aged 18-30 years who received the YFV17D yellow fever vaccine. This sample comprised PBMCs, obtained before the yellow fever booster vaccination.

This CDR3 is CASSLTGSNYGYTF. The CDR3 DNA is TGTGCCAGCAGTTTGACAGGATCTAACTATGGCTACACCTTC. The V and J genes are TRBV27 and TRBJ1-2; a possible D gene is TRBD1 (6 bases). V lost 3 bases to trimming and J lost 0 bases, with 8 bases between them. Germline V gene sequence: CDR1 MNHEY, CDR2 SMNVEV (reference sequence). This CDR3 contains 14 residues.